This TCR beta chain was sequenced for a study of radiotherapy plus CTLA-4 blockade in lung cancer. Study observations and caveats: Together with interferon-beta, which increased in serum after radiation, early dynamic changes in blood T cell clones were reportedly the best predictors of response.

The study treated chemo-refractory metastatic non-small-cell lung cancer patients with focal radiation plus ipilimumab CTLA-4 blockade. Some clones are missing from TCRdb's copy, which holds only in-frame ones; the method was immunoSEQ multiplex PCR. This table has tens of thousands of clones, roughly 86% appearing once. Turning to this clone: Its antigen is unknown.

The source is a human donor with non-small cell lung cancer whose response to radiotherapy plus ipilimumab could not be evaluated. This material consisted of peripheral blood, taken from a patient treated with radiotherapy plus ipilimumab.

The DNA of the CDR3 is TGCGCCAGCAGCCCAGTCGGACTAGCGGGAGGAACCGGGGAGCTGTTTTTT. Its translation: CASSPVGLAGGTGELFF. This chain links TRBV4-1 with TRBJ2-2; 14 bases line up with TRBD2. Trimming removed 4 bases from V and 5 bases from J; junction bases left unmatched: 6. Germline V gene lookup returns CDR1 MGHRA and CDR2 YSYEKL. This CDR3 has 17 residues.